The sequence of this T cell receptor beta chain was determined in a study of tissue T cells after allogeneic stem cell transplantation (dated by TCRdb to 2022 to 2024). Regarding the study in general: Using research autopsies of patients with and without GVHD, plus mouse models of GVHD, the study profiled TCR beta repertoires across many tissues. The human arm was conducted as a prospective observational study, and neither blinding nor randomization was performed.

This clone came up a few times. The target of this receptor is not known. This receptor is murine, so its gene names and germline sequences reflect the mouse genome. Sequencing ends 1 residue short of the CDR3 end; the germline J gene provides the rest. The cysteine opens and the phenylalanine closes a CDR3 of 15 amino acids. The DNA covers only part of the CDR3, 42 bases in frame from base 1. Based on the germline V gene, the CDR1 and CDR2 sequences are MNHDT and YYDKIL. V lost 0 bases and J lost 4 bases, and the count of bases not matched to a germline gene is 2. Libraries were made using the immunoSEQ multiplex PCR assay. TCRbeta CDR3 sequencing was done by Adaptive Biotechnologies at survey depth, reporting CDR3 sequences, V/J genes, productive frequency and template counts. Amplification of TCR beta CDR3 regions started from genomic DNA instead of RNA. The source study handled its data this way. Jensen-Shannon divergence was used to quantify pairwise repertoire overlap between tissues, with a value of 1 meaning complete divergence and a value of 0 meaning identical repertoires. Tissues were clustered by single-linkage agglomerative hierarchical clustering of pairwise JSD values, and the clustering results were displayed as dendrograms. All patient samples were analyzed with GLIPH2 using simulation_depth 1000, kmer_min_depth 3 and cdr3_length_cutoff 8, and only groups containing more than two unique CDR3s were kept. In a standardized tissue-overlap score, Jaccard GLIPH-group overlap across patients was extrapolated to a standard repertoire size of 1000 clones. Linear mixed-effect models, with tissue as a fixed effect and individual as a random effect, were used to test how diversity related to clinical or experimental variables. TCRdb limited this immuneACCESS table to in-frame rearrangements with V and J called. A share of clones is missing; checked studies link under half to unresolved V genes, and the rest is unexplained. V and J calls and clone size are those listed in that table; D and trimming were worked out from the DNA. This sample holds some 4,000 clones; about half were observed only once. The ten largest clones represent roughly a tenth of the sample.

What the authors observed across the whole study: Within patients, how anatomically similar the tissues were was a key factor in shaping TCR repertoire composition, regardless of disease or transplant status. Blood and spleen T cells captured only a limited portion of the TCR repertoire detected in tissues, in both patients and mice. Sampling depth was acknowledged as a limitation, and the patient cohort was both small and clinically heterogeneous. Not many T cell clones showed up in more than one patient, yet clustering based on motifs uncovered repertoire signatures that were shared across patients in a tissue-specific way. The study did not determine which tissue TCRs were alloreactive or antigen-specific, and some clones might have been persisting host cells.

Explained via the paper, the time point label denotes: mouse harvest day 7 after allogeneic transplant. Mouse grafts combined 10^7 T-cell-depleted bone marrow cells with 10^6 splenic CD5+ T cells, given via tail vein injection. Mouse GVHD was modeled in a major MHC-mismatch B6 (H2b) into BALB/c (H2d) model, with tissues profiled at day 7 or 14. Mouse tissues and retro-orbital blood were harvested on day 7 or 14 post-transplant using separate sterile tools per animal; livers were flushed beforehand. Before genomic DNA isolation with the DNeasy Blood & Tissue Kit, mouse tissues were minced with razor blades in buffered saline.

This chain joins TRBV17 to TRBJ2-7, with 11 central nucleotides matching TRBD2. Input material: lymph node tissue. This TCR derives from a female BALB/c mouse given C57BL/6 T cells with graft-versus-host disease after an allogeneic hematopoietic cell transplant. The CDR3 bases that were read are TGTGCTAGCAGTAGAGATCGGGACTGGGGGTATGAACAGTAC. The translation is CASSRDRDWGYEQY. The CDR3 in full is CASSRDRDWGYEQYF.